This TCR beta chain was sequenced in a study of shared clonotypes between healthy human individuals. TCRdb's table, derived via immunoSEQ multiplex PCR, lists solely in-frame clones and lacks some. Of some 1 million clones in the sample, approximately 72% are singletons; the top ten hold 1.4% to 1.5%. This clonotype was sampled from a man younger than 35 in good health. The sample taken for sequencing was memory CD4+ T cells sorted from blood. Subset specified: CD45RA-negative fraction.

The CDR3 DNA reads as TGTGCCAGCAGCGCCCCGGGAGACAGGGTGGAGACCCAGTACTTC. Encoded protein: CASSAPGDRVETQYF. The chain combines TRBV5-4 with TRBJ2-5, with D perhaps TRBD1 (7 bases). Trimming left V 4 bases short and J 5 bases short, with 18 bases between. Germline V gene lookup returns CDR1 SGHNT and CDR2 YYREEE (reference sequence). The CDR3 contains 15 residues.